Shown below are 8 T cell receptor beta chains from a single sample sequenced in a study of cytomegalovirus exposure and HLA in healthy donors. Primers included in the PCR were 60 Vbeta and 13 Jbeta primers. The protocol was immunoSEQ multiplex PCR, while the TCRdb copy is restricted to in-frame clones and leaves out a portion. The data contain 150,000 to 250,000 clones, around 79% of them singletons. The source material was PBMCs. All receptors come from a woman aged 30 to 39 in good health and CMV-seropositive.

V and J are TRBV7-9 and TRBJ2-2; 7 bases fit TRBD2. Germline CDR1 SEHNR, CDR2 FQNEAQ (reference sequence). J lost 9 bases, V lost 5 bases, and 12 bases had no gene match. This CDR3 has 15 residues. The CDR3 protein is CASSPETSPGRELFF. The CDR3 bases are TGTGCCAGCAGCCCAGAGACTAGCCCGGGGCGGGAGCTGTTTTTT.

This clone was found a few times. V usage is TRBV7-9 and J usage is TRBJ1-5; D may be TRBD1 (5 bases). CDR1 is SEHNR and CDR2 is FQNEAQ in the germline V gene (reference sequence). Trimming took off 1 base at V and 6 bases at J, with 7 bases between the two ends. The CDR3 is 13 residues long. CDR3 in DNA: TGTGCCAGCAGCTTAGGGGGCGGTCAGCCCCAGCATTTT. Its translation is CASSLGGGQPQHF.

The chain joins TRBV29-1 to TRBJ2-1; 8 nucleotides match TRBD2. Germline V gene data show CDR1 as SQVTM and CDR2 as ANQGSEA. The ends lost 8 bases at V and 5 bases at J; junction bases unmatched: 14. This CDR3 contains 15 residues. CDR3 DNA sequence: TGCAGCTCCCGCCGTTTTAGCGGGATCGACAATGAGCAGTTCTTC. It encodes CSSRRFSGIDNEQFF.

V and J are TRBV6-5 and TRBJ2-5; 14 bases agree with TRBD2. The J call may be faulty, since TRBJ2-7 better matches the DNA end. This CDR3 spans 15 amino acids. The germline gives CDR1 MNHEY, CDR2 SVGAGI. In DNA form, the CDR3 reads TGTGCCAGCAGTTACTTGGGACTAGCGGGAGTCGAGCAGTACTTC. Protein product: CASSYLGLAGVEQYF.

The V call is TRBV5-1, the J call TRBJ2-7; possibly TRBD2 for D (5 bases). The CDR3 spans 14 residues. Trimming took off 3 bases at V and 2 bases at J, with 12 bases between the two ends. Germline V gene data show CDR1 as SGHRS and CDR2 as YFSETQ. CDR3 coding DNA: TGCGCCAGCAGCTCCGAGGGAGACCCCTACGAGCAGTACTTC. This translates into CASSSEGDPYEQYF.

This clone was counted a few times. V usage is TRBV6-5 and J usage is TRBJ1-2; D possibly corresponds to TRBD1 (5 bases). The V end lost 7 bases, the J end lost 1 base, and 16 bases lay between the germline ends. The V gene's germline CDR1 is MNHEY and CDR2 SVGAGI. The CDR3 has 15 amino acids. The CDR3 nucleotides are TGTGCCAGCACCTCCCCGGGGGGTAATAACTATGGCTACACCTTC. Translating gives CASTSPGGNNYGYTF.

The chain employs TRBV7-8 and TRBJ2-7, with 16 bases lining up with TRBD2. This CDR3 is 16 amino acids long. Unmatched junction bases numbered 4, after V lost 4 bases and J lost 4 bases. Germline CDR1 reads SGHVS; CDR2 reads FQNEAQ. CDR3 protein: CASSSGLAGGRYEQYF. DNA of the CDR3: TGTGCCAGCAGCTCGGGACTAGCGGGAGGGCGATACGAGCAGTACTTC.

This sequence joins TRBV4-1 and TRBJ1-4; D is undetermined. CDR1 and CDR2 (germline): MGHRA, YSYEKL. V was shortened by 0 bases and J by 8 bases, with 10 bases between the two germline ends. This CDR3 comprises 14 residues. The CDR3 region has the DNA TGCGCCAGCAGCCAAGATCGACAAGTGGAAAAACTGTTTTTT. Protein: CASSQDRQVEKLFF.